The clone carrying this T cell receptor delta chain was seen a handful of times. Antigen specificity is unknown. Translating this DNA gives a protein that differs at residues 12 and 21 from the TCRdb one, which belongs to a much larger clone; a read error is likely, and the protein shown is this translation. This specimen belongs to a study of γδ T cells in repeated Plasmodium falciparum infection. Overall study: Donors were malaria-exposed Malian children or age- and gender-matched Australian children.

Bulk repertoires came from Vgamma9/Vdelta2+ or Vdelta2-negative gammadelta T cells flow-sorted from PBMC. Germline CDR1 and CDR2: TSWWSYY and QGS. The CDR3 runs 24 residues. Sequencing covered both gamma and delta TCR chains per sample. TCRdb redid the clone calls on the multiplex PCR reads with CATT. The repertoire holds 90,000 or so delta-chain clones, with 0.75% to 1% as singletons. Study-wide points: In Vdelta2-negative, largely Vdelta1+, gammadelta repertoires, repeated controlled infections appeared to drive clonal selection waves.

The specimen sequenced was gamma-delta T cells from blood. The rearrangement links TRDV1 to TRDJ2, with 7 bases aligning to TRDD3. The source is a pool of human donors (malaria-infected and uninfected, not separated). DNA for the CDR3: TGTGCTCTTGGGGACCTCCCCCCTGGCACTAGAGAGGAAAAAATGGGGGACATGACAGCAAAACTCTTCTTT. Its protein is CALGDLPPGTREEKMGDMTAKLFF.